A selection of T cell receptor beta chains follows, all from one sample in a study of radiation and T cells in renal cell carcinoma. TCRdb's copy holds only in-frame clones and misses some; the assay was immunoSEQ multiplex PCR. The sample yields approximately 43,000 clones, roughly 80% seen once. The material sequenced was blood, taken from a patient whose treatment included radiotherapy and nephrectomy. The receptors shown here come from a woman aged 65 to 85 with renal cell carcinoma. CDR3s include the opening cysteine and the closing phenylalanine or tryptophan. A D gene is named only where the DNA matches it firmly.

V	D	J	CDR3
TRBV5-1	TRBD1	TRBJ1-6	CASSPRDRIINSPLHF
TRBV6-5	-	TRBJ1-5	CASSCYLPQHF
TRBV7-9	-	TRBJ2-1	CASSSDLREQFF
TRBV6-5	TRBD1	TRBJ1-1	CASSLQQGLGTEAFF
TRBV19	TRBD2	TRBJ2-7	CASSELGGFGGGSDEQYF
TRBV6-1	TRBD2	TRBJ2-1	CASNLGLAGIGEQFF
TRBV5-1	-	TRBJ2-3	CASSQQGSGTDTQYF
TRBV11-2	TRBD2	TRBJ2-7	CASSLAGGSYEQYF
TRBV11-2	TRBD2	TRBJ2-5	CASSLTGTSFQETQYF
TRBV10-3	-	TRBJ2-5	CAISESRGTPLGETQYF
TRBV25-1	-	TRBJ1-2	CASSERVTTYYGYTF
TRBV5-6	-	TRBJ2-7	CASSRSGRLVQQYF
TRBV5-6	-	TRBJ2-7	CASSSVSSYEQYF
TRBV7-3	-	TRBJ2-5	CASSSFHGQETQYF
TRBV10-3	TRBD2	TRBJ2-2	CAISVTSDNTGELFF
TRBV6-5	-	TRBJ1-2	CASSYSTANYGYTF
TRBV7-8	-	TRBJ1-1	CASSLGGVMNTEAFF
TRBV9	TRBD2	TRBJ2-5	CASSVRGSQETQYF
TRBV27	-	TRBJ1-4	CASSLWGNEKLFF
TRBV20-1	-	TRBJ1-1	CSARSRPEAFF
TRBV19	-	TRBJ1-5	CASSIPGTPYSNQPQHF
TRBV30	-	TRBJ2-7	CAWSGTSRGAGAYEQYF
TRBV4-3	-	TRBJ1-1	CASSQETGWTEAFF
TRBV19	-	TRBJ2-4	CASSIIAGGANIQYF
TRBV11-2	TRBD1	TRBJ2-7	CASSYEGAKQYF
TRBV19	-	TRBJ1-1	CASSIGSRANTEAFF
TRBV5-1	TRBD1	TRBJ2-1	CASGLEGQYDEQFF
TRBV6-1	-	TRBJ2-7	CASRLDNYEQYF
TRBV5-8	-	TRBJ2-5	CASSLRGGETQYF
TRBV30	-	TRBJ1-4	CAWSDARLNEKLFF
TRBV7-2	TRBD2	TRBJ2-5	CASSSGLAGGPRETQYF
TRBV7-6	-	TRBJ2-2	CASSLVSGAITGELFF
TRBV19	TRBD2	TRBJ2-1	CASSLGLAGGLGQFF
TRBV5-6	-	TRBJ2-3	CASSFSGPGTDTQYF
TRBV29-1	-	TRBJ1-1	CSVKAGDTEAFF
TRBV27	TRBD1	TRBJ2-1	CASSHPDRVWNEQFF